These 21 T cell receptor beta chains were sequenced from one sample in a study of T-cell memory formation after mild COVID-19. Using its own MiXCR run on the 5' RACE reads, TCRdb lists one record per CDR3 protein. The sample yields around 150,000 distinct CDR3 sequences, roughly 15% seen once. The specimen sequenced was PBMCs or a T cell subset sorted from them (not recorded which). Every receptor here comes from an adult woman who had mild COVID-19 (a few samples of this study predate the infection). Cell type and time point are not known.

The chain couples TRBV12-3 or TRBV12-4 to TRBJ2-7; D tentatively reads TRBD1 or TRBD2 (5 bases each). The CDR3 runs 12 residues. Trimming stripped 4 bases from V and 4 bases from J, with 8 bases between. CDR3 nucleotide sequence: TGTGCCAGCAGTTGGGACGGATACGAGCAGTACTTC. This gives the protein CASSWDGYEQYF.

This clonotype occurred a few times. The chain carries TRBV6-5 and TRBJ1-2; D is perhaps TRBD1 (5 bases). Germline V gives CDR1 MNHEY, CDR2 SVGAGI. This CDR3 region has 15 residues. V was cut by 6 bases and J by 6 bases, with 20 bases left in between. CDR3 loop: CASSLYTGTPNGYTF. CDR3 in DNA: TGTGCCAGCAGCCTATACACCGGGACCCCTAATGGCTACACCTTC.

This clonotype was picked up a small number of times. This sequence joins TRBV29-1 and TRBJ2-1; 8 bases are a match to TRBD2. CDR3 length: 13 residues. The V gene end was trimmed by 6 bases and the J gene end by 7 bases; junction bases not matched to a gene: 8. Germline-derived CDR1 and CDR2 are SQVTM and ANQGSEA. The DNA of the CDR3 is TGCAGCGTCGATAGCGGGGCAGGGAATGAGCAGTTCTTC. This sequence encodes CSVDSGAGNEQFF.

The chain combines TRBV27 with TRBJ2-5; perhaps TRBD1 as D (5 bases). The CDR3 has 15 residues. Germline lookup yields CDR1 MNHEY and CDR2 SMNVEV (reference sequence). V lost 3 bases to trimming and J lost 1 base, with 12 bases between them. The CDR3 reads CASSFAPGIQETQYF. CDR3 DNA: TGTGCCAGCAGTTTCGCCCCAGGGATCCAAGAGACCCAGTACTTC.

This clonotype was found a few times. The J gene is TRBJ2-3, the V gene TRBV12-3 or TRBV12-4, with D hard to call. V dropped 7 bases and J dropped 2 bases, with 16 bases sitting between them. The CDR3 runs to 15 residues. Here the CDR3 DNA reads TGTGCCAGCACCGATCCGTTCGGGTTCACAGATACGCAGTATTTT. It translates to CASTDPFGFTDTQYF.

The sample holds many counts of this clonotype. The CDR3 sequence is CASSLTSPLYNEQFF. The CDR3 DNA is TGCGCCAGCAGCTTGACTAGCCCACTCTACAATGAGCAGTTCTTC. The V call is TRBV5-1, the J call TRBJ2-1; perhaps TRBD2 as D (6 bases). V gave up 1 base and J gave up 3 bases, with 11 bases separating them. Per the germline V gene, CDR1 is SGHRS and CDR2 is YFSETQ. The CDR3 is 15 amino acids.

V and J are TRBV2 and TRBJ2-5, with 8 bases aligning to TRBD1. The CDR3 contains 13 residues. Germline-derived CDR1 and CDR2 are SNHLY and FYNNEI. V trimming: 6 bases; J trimming: 5 bases; junction bases outside the gene matches: 5. CDR3 region: CASRADRGETQYF. DNA for the CDR3: TGTGCCAGCAGGGCTGACAGGGGCGAGACCCAGTACTTC.

This rearrangement joins TRBV12-3 or TRBV12-4 to TRBJ1-1, with D unclear. The ends were cut back, 4 bases at V and 7 bases at J, with 13 bases in the middle. The CDR3 consists of 13 residues. The CDR3 sequence: CASSSGYGLEAFF. CDR3 DNA: TGTGCCAGCAGTTCCGGTTATGGGCTTGAAGCTTTCTTT.

This clonotype was seen more than once but under ten times. The V call is TRBV12-3 or TRBV12-4, the J call TRBJ2-3; 7 bases map to TRBD2. This CDR3 is built from 12 residues. The ends lost 8 bases at V and 4 bases at J; junction bases unmatched: 3. CDR3 coding DNA: TGTGCCAGCGCGACTAGCCCAGATACGCAGTATTTT. Its protein is CASATSPDTQYF.

A few counts support this clonotype. The V and J genes are TRBV5-5 and TRBJ2-5; 11 bases line up with TRBD2. This CDR3 is 16 amino acids long. CDR1 and CDR2 (germline): SGHKS, YYEKEE (reference sequence). With 5 bases clipped from V and 3 bases from J, the junction kept 9 bases outside the gene matches. The CDR3 sequence: CASRALPTSGKETQYF. The CDR3 coding sequence is TGTGCCAGCAGGGCCCTGCCGACTAGCGGGAAAGAGACCCAGTACTTC. Together with reference TRBV5-5 and TRBJ2-5, the CDR3 gives the full variable domain: DAGVTQSPTHLIKTRGQQVTLRCSPISGHKSVSWYQQVLGQGPQFIFQYYEKEERGRGNFPDRFSARQFPNYSSELNVNALLLGDSALYLCASRALPTSGKETQYFGPGTRLLVL.

Only a few counts were recorded for this clonotype. The chain employs TRBV5-1 and TRBJ1-6; D gene uncertain. The CDR3 runs 14 residues. V shed 0 bases and J shed 9 bases, with 10 bases lying between them. Germline assignment: CDR1 SGHRS and CDR2 YFSETQ. CDR3 amino acids: CASSLESLASPLHF. CDR3 sequence (DNA): TGCGCCAGCAGCTTGGAGTCCCTGGCTTCACCCCTCCACTTT.

This clonotype was seen at least ten times. V gene TRBV4-1 combines with J gene TRBJ2-3, with TRBD2 matching over 7 bases. V trimming: 0 bases; J trimming: 7 bases; junction bases outside the gene matches: 10. Germline-derived CDR1 and CDR2 are MGHRA and YSYEKL. This CDR3 is 16 amino acids long. CDR3 protein: CASSQEVRGVLNTQYF. CDR3 DNA sequence: TGCGCCAGCAGCCAAGAGGTCCGGGGGGTATTAAATACGCAGTATTTT.

This rearrangement joins TRBV7-6 to TRBJ2-3; D unresolved. This CDR3 is 13 amino acids long. Trimming stripped 4 bases from V and 1 base from J, with 6 bases between. Germline assignment: CDR1 SGHVS and CDR2 FNYEAQ. The DNA of the CDR3 is TGTGCCAGCAGCTCATACCGCACAGATACGCAGTATTTT. This translates into CASSSYRTDTQYF.

V gene TRBV14 combines with J gene TRBJ2-5; D possibly uses TRBD1 or TRBD2 (7 bases each). Germline CDR1 is SGHDN and CDR2 is FVKESK. V lost 3 bases and J 5 bases, leaving 19 bases between the germline ends. This CDR3 comprises 16 residues. In nucleotides, the CDR3 is TGTGCCAGCAGCCATCGACAGGGAGGGTTCGGGGAGACCCAGTACTTC. It yields the protein CASSHRQGGFGETQYF.

The J gene is TRBJ2-1, the V gene TRBV2, with D perhaps matching TRBD2 (5 bases). Looked up from germline, CDR1 is SNHLY and CDR2 is FYNNEI. Trimming removed 5 bases from V and 10 bases from J, with 27 bases in between. The CDR3 runs 17 residues. CDR3 DNA sequence: TGTGCCAGCAGTCCTCAAGGACCGAATGTGGGAGTCAAGGAGCAGTTCTTC. This gives the protein CASSPQGPNVGVKEQFF.

This clonotype was seen a handful of times. This chain joins TRBV7-6 and TRBJ2-1; 7 bases fit TRBD2. The CDR3 totals 15 residues. Germline CDR1 is SGHVS and CDR2 is FNYEAQ. Trimming cost V 6 bases and J 6 bases; bases outside gene matches: 11. The CDR3 region is CASRSLAGWANEQFF. In DNA, the CDR3 is TGTGCCAGCAGATCCTTAGCGGGTTGGGCCAATGAGCAGTTCTTC.

The chain employs TRBV11-2 and TRBJ2-7; no clear D gene. The CDR3 is 14 amino acids. Germline V CDR1 and CDR2: SGHAT, FQNNGV. The germline V and J ends were trimmed by 4 bases and 2 bases, with 12 bases remaining between them. CDR3 region: CASSSLGLAYEQYF. In DNA, the CDR3 is TGTGCCAGCAGCTCCCTCGGATTAGCCTACGAGCAGTACTTC.

The chain is built from TRBV5-1 and TRBJ2-2, with D tentatively TRBD1 or TRBD2 (5 bases each). The CDR3 loop spans 18 amino acids. V lost 0 bases and J lost 0, with 15 bases in between. Germline CDR1 is SGHRS and CDR2 is YFSETQ. This chain's CDR3 is CASSLEAGWGSNTGELFF. Here the CDR3 DNA reads TGCGCCAGCAGCTTGGAGGCCGGCTGGGGGTCGAACACCGGGGAGCTGTTTTTT.

This rearrangement joins TRBV2 to TRBJ2-1; 8 nucleotides match TRBD2. The germline V gene has CDR1 SNHLY and CDR2 FYNNEI. J lost 2 bases, V lost 4 bases, and 4 bases had no gene match. The CDR3 loop spans 15 amino acids. The DNA of the CDR3 is TGTGCCAGCAGTGTTGTGCGGGAGGCCTACAATGAGCAGTTCTTC. The encoded protein is CASSVVREAYNEQFF.

This clonotype has a count of ten or more. The chain links TRBV12-3 or TRBV12-4 to TRBJ2-1, with 9 bases that match TRBD1. This CDR3 has 15 amino acids. The V segment lost 3 bases and the J segment 4 bases; nucleotides outside the gene matches: 4. CDR3 protein: CASSLGQGPYNEQFF. Here the CDR3 DNA reads TGTGCCAGCAGTTTGGGACAGGGTCCTTACAATGAGCAGTTCTTC.

The chain joins TRBV20-1 to TRBJ2-1; maybe TRBD2 (5 bases). The CDR3 spans 13 residues. Trimming left V 5 bases short and J 8 bases short, with 16 bases between. CDR1 is DFQATT, CDR2 SNEGSKA, per germline (reference sequence). CDR3 in DNA: TGCAGTGCTGCTCCCGGACTCGCCGATGAGCAGTTCTTC. Protein: CSAAPGLADEQFF.